The 25 T cell receptor beta chains in this list originate from one sample, sequenced in a study of control samples from healthy donors and cancer patients. Profiling relied on immunoSEQ multiplex PCR, and the TCRdb table lists in-frame clones only, not all of them. The sample gives about 95,000 clones, around 90% of which show up once; about 15% is in the top ten. The sequenced sample consisted of blood. All receptors come from a woman aged 70-85 years in good health.

The CDR3 nucleotides read TGCAGCGTTGATACGGGAGGGTACACAGATACGCAGTATTTT. It specifies CSVDTGGYTDTQYF. The chain joins TRBV29-1 to TRBJ2-3; 8 bases line up with TRBD2. CDR1 is SQVTM, CDR2 ANQGSEA, per germline. V trimming: 3 bases; J trimming: 2 bases; junction bases outside the gene matches: 4. The CDR3 runs 14 residues.

This clone was observed a few times. The chain has TRBV4-1 and TRBJ2-1; D unclear. V dropped 5 bases and J dropped 2 bases, with 1 base sitting between them. CDR3 length: 11 residues. The germline CDR1 and CDR2 sequences are MGHRA and YSYEKL. DNA for the CDR3: TGCGCCAGCAGCACCTACAATGAGCAGTTCTTC. It encodes CASSTYNEQFF.

The J gene is TRBJ1-3, the V gene TRBV4-1, with D possibly TRBD1 on 6 matching bases. Germline V gene sequence: CDR1 MGHRA, CDR2 YSYEKL. The CDR3 totals 16 residues. The V end lost 1 base, the J end lost 4 bases, and 14 bases lay between the germline ends. In DNA form, the CDR3 reads TGCGCCAGCAGCCAAGCCAACAGGGCTATAGGAAACACCATATATTTT. It is translated as CASSQANRAIGNTIYF.

The rearrangement joins TRBV7-2 to TRBJ2-5; 9 nucleotides align to TRBD2. Unmatched junction bases numbered 1, after V lost 1 base and J lost 1 base. This CDR3 has 15 residues. Germline assignment: CDR1 SGHTA and CDR2 FQGNSA. The CDR3 DNA reads as TGTGCCAGCAGCTTAGTTAGCGGGAGCCAAGAGACCCAGTACTTC. This codes for CASSLVSGSQETQYF.

The chain links TRBV9 to TRBJ1-4, with D possibly being TRBD1 (6 bases). The CDR3 is made up of 15 amino acids. V was trimmed by 3 bases and J by 5 bases, leaving 14 bases between them. Per the germline V gene, CDR1 is SGDLS and CDR2 is YYNGEE. The CDR3 sequence: CASSADHRVNEKLFF. The CDR3 DNA reads as TGTGCCAGCAGCGCCGACCACAGGGTAAATGAAAAACTGTTTTTT.

V gene TRBV7-2 combines with J gene TRBJ1-3, with TRBD1 matching over 7 bases. The germline V gene encodes CDR1 SGHTA and CDR2 FQGNSA. Trimming at V came to 4 bases and at J to 4 bases, leaving 4 bases not matched to a gene. The CDR3 runs to 14 residues. The CDR3 region is CASSYRGPGNTIYF. The CDR3, as DNA: TGTGCCAGCAGCTACAGGGGACCCGGAAACACCATATATTTT.

The chain employs TRBV5-6 and TRBJ2-3; D is ambiguous. The ends were cut back, 0 bases at V and 2 bases at J, with 10 bases in the middle. Germline CDR1 is SGHDT and CDR2 is YYEEEE. The CDR3 is made up of 15 amino acids. CDR3 amino acids: CASSLGLINTDTQYF. The CDR3 DNA reads TGTGCCAGCAGCTTGGGTCTGATAAACACAGATACGCAGTATTTT.

The chain couples TRBV5-1 to TRBJ1-1; D gene uncertain. Germline V gene sequence: CDR1 SGHRS, CDR2 YFSETQ. Deletions cut 4 bases from V and 4 bases from J, with 11 bases between. This CDR3 contains 13 residues. As DNA, the CDR3 is TGCGCCAGCAGCGCAATCGTCGGCACTGAAGCTTTCTTT. Residues: CASSAIVGTEAFF.

The chain couples TRBV5-1 to TRBJ2-1; D might be TRBD2 (5 bases). Germline V gene sequence: CDR1 SGHRS, CDR2 YFSETQ. Deletions cut 0 bases from V and 5 bases from J, with 18 bases between. The length of the CDR3 is 17 residues. In DNA, the CDR3 is TGCGCCAGCAGCTTGGGAGCTAGGACGGGGTCAAACAATGAGCAGTTCTTC. It specifies CASSLGARTGSNNEQFF.

J is TRBJ2-1 and V is TRBV7-6; 10 bases align to TRBD2. This CDR3 is 16 amino acids long. The ends lost 5 bases at V and 8 bases at J; junction bases unmatched: 12. Germline loops: CDR1 SGHVS, CDR2 FNYEAQ. CDR3 residues: CASSPPGLAGAHEQFF. In nucleotides, the CDR3 is TGTGCCAGCAGCCCCCCGGGGCTAGCGGGAGCTCATGAGCAGTTCTTC. Variable domain in full (rest from reference TRBV7-6 and TRBJ2-1): GAGVSQSPRYKVTKRGQDVALRCDPISGHVSLYWYRQALGQGPEFLTYFNYEAQQDKSGLPNDRFSAERPEGSISTLTIQRTEQRDSAMYRCASSPPGLAGAHEQFFGPGTRLTVL.

This clone was counted between two and nine times. The chain recombines TRBV29-1 with TRBJ1-2; D uncertain. CDR1 SQVTM and CDR2 ANQGSEA come from the germline V gene. Trimming removed 4 bases at V and 4 bases at J, with 10 bases between. The CDR3 loop spans 12 amino acids. The DNA for the CDR3 is TGCAGCGTTGTCAGTTCCATCTATGGCTACACCTTC. This codes for CSVVSSIYGYTF.

The chain joins TRBV5-1 to TRBJ2-3; possible D gene TRBD1, 6 bases. Trimming took 0 bases from V and 5 from J, leaving 16 bases between them. The CDR3 is 16 residues long. Germline V CDR1 and CDR2: SGHRS, YFSETQ. The CDR3 is CASSLGVGQGQDTQYF. The DNA of the CDR3 is TGCGCCAGCAGCTTGGGGGTGGGGCAGGGGCAAGATACGCAGTATTTT.

The genes are TRBV7-9 and TRBJ1-1; tentatively, D is TRBD1 (5 bases). This CDR3 spans 16 amino acids. Germline V gene sequence: CDR1 SEHNR, CDR2 FQNEAQ (reference sequence). Trimming removed 5 bases from V and 1 base from J, with 17 bases in between. The CDR3 loop is CASSTWTGTENTEAFF. The CDR3 nucleotides are TGTGCCAGCAGCACCTGGACCGGGACGGAGAACACTGAAGCTTTCTTT.

This clone was counted once. The rearrangement links TRBV6-5 to TRBJ2-1; TRBD2 matches at 10 bases. The CDR3 totals 14 residues. Trimming took 3 bases from V and 9 from J; bases not matched to a gene: 5. Looked up from germline, CDR1 is MNHEY and CDR2 is SVGAGI. CDR3 amino acids: CASSYSGGLGEQFF. DNA for the CDR3: TGTGCCAGCAGTTATAGCGGGGGGTTGGGTGAGCAGTTCTTC.

The gene calls are TRBV18 and TRBJ1-6; no definite D call. Germline V gene data show CDR1 as KGHSH and CDR2 as LQKENI. With 5 bases removed from V and 13 bases from J, the gap between germline ends came to 21 bases. This CDR3 is 15 amino acids long. The CDR3 DNA reads TGTGCCAGCTCAGGTTCATCGGACGGGCCTAGGCCCCTCCACTTT. This encodes CASSGSSDGPRPLHF. The whole variable domain, remainder taken from reference TRBV18 and TRBJ1-6, is NAGVMQNPRHLVRRRGQEARLRCSPMKGHSHVYWYRQLPEEGLKFMVYLQKENIIDESGMPKERFSAEFPKEGPSILRIQQVVRGDSAAYFCASSGSSDGPRPLHFGNGTRLTVT.

The V call is TRBV6-2 or TRBV6-3, the J call TRBJ1-4, with D perhaps matching TRBD1 (6 bases). V lost 2 bases, J lost 0 bases, and 13 bases lay in between. Germline CDR1 and CDR2: MNHEY and SVGEGT. The CDR3 runs to 17 residues. CDR3 in DNA: TGTGCCAGCAGTTACCCGCAGGGGTCCGCAACTAATGAAAAACTGTTTTTT. It encodes CASSYPQGSATNEKLFF.

The chain is built from TRBV19 and TRBJ1-5; TRBD1 is a possible D gene (5 bases). CDR3 length: 16 amino acids. Germline V lookup: CDR1 LNHDA, CDR2 SQIVND (reference sequence). Trimming left V 3 bases short and J 0 bases short, with 12 bases between. The CDR3 spells CASSITGSLSNQPQHF. The CDR3 DNA reads as TGTGCCAGTAGTATCACAGGAAGCCTTAGCAATCAGCCCCAGCATTTT.

The chain combines TRBV2 with TRBJ1-5; tentative D call: TRBD1 (5 bases). The CDR3 has 13 residues. CDR1 and CDR2 (germline): SNHLY, FYNNEI. Between the trimmed V and J ends, which lost 3 bases and 5 bases, there was a span of 8 bases. The CDR3, as DNA: TGTGCCAGCAGTGAGGACACCTATCAGCCCCAGCATTTT. Translation: CASSEDTYQPQHF.

Only one count was recorded for this clone. The rearrangement links TRBV7-6 to TRBJ1-6; tentatively, D is TRBD1 (6 bases). V was pared by 9 bases and J by 5 bases, with 17 bases between. Germline values: CDR1 SGHVS, CDR2 FNYEAQ. The CDR3 spans 15 residues. The DNA for the CDR3 is TGTGCCAGTCGCCCAGGGGTCACCGATAATTCACCCCTCCACTTT. It codes for CASRPGVTDNSPLHF. Filled out from reference TRBV7-6 and TRBJ1-6, the complete variable domain reads GAGVSQSPRYKVTKRGQDVALRCDPISGHVSLYWYRQALGQGPEFLTYFNYEAQQDKSGLPNDRFSAERPEGSISTLTIQRTEQRDSAMYRCASRPGVTDNSPLHFGNGTRLTVT.

This clone has a handful of counts. The CDR3 sequence is CASLLSHLGNQPQHF. The CDR3 nucleotides are TGTGCCAGTCTCCTCAGTCACCTGGGCAATCAGCCCCAGCATTTT. The chain joins TRBV19 to TRBJ1-5, with D hard to call. Germline V gene data show CDR1 as LNHDA and CDR2 as SQIVND (reference sequence). There are 15 residues in the CDR3. V lost 8 bases and J lost 2, with 16 bases in between.

The chain recombines TRBV4-2 with TRBJ1-5, with unresolved D. The CDR3 spans 15 residues. Germline lookup yields CDR1 LGHNA and CDR2 YNFKEQ. V gave up 2 bases and J gave up 6 bases, with 14 bases separating them. CDR3 residues: CASSQLEGGGQPQHF. The CDR3 DNA sequence: TGTGCCAGCAGCCAATTAGAGGGTGGAGGTCAGCCCCAGCATTTT.

This clone has a single count. One junction end disagrees with the germline gene, perhaps due to a read error. The chain uses TRBV6-5 and TRBJ1-4, with D hard to call. CDR1 MNHEY and CDR2 SVGAGI come from the germline V gene. The CDR3 spans 14 residues. This chain's CDR3 is CASSDSGDTKKLFF. The DNA of the CDR3 is TGTGCCAGCAGTGACTCGGGAGACACTAAAAAACTGTTTTTT.

This CDR3 is CSVLRGGQNTEAFF. The DNA of the CDR3 is TGCAGCGTCCTCCGGGGGGGTCAGAACACTGAAGCTTTCTTT. The chain couples TRBV29-1 to TRBJ1-1, with a weak D call TRBD1 (5 bases). The germline CDR1 and CDR2 sequences are SQVTM and ANQGSEA. The V end was cut by 6 bases, the J end by 1 base, with 15 bases between. The CDR3 sequence is 14 residues long.

The V call is TRBV10-3, the J call TRBJ1-2; 7 bases match TRBD1. Germline CDR1 is ENHRY and CDR2 is SYGVKD. The V segment lost 4 bases and the J segment 4 bases; nucleotides outside the gene matches: 3. This CDR3 contains 13 residues. CDR3 residues: CAISGQGPYGYTF. CDR3 sequence (DNA): TGTGCCATCAGTGGACAGGGACCCTATGGCTACACCTTC.

Concerning this clone: This CDR3 is also generated by other DNA sequences in the sample. The J gene is TRBJ2-2, the V gene TRBV3-1 (or the pseudogene TRBV3-2); 8 bases agree with TRBD2. With 4 bases clipped from V and 5 bases from J, the junction kept 6 bases outside the gene matches. The CDR3 covers 15 residues. From germline, CDR1 is LGHDT and CDR2 YNNKEL (reference sequence). The CDR3 DNA follows: TGTGCCAGCAGCCTCGGGGGGGCTCGGACCGGGGAGCTGTTTTTT. Amino acids: CASSLGGARTGELFF.